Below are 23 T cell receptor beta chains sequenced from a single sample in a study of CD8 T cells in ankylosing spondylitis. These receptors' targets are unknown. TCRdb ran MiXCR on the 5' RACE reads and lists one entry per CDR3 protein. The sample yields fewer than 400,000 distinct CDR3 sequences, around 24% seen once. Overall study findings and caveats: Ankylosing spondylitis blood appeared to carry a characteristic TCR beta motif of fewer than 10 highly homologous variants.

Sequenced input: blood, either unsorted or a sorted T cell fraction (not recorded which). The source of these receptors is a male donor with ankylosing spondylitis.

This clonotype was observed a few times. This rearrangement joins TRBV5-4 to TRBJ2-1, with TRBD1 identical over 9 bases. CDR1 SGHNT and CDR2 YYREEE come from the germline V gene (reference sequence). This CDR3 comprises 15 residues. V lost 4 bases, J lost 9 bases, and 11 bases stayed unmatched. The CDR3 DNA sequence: TGTGCCAGCAGCCTCGGCCGGGACAGGGATGGTGAGCAGTTCTTC. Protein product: CASSLGRDRDGEQFF.

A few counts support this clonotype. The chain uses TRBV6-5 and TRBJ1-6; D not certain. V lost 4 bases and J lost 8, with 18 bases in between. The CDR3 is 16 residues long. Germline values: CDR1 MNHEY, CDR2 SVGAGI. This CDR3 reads CASSSSGGLLYSPLHF. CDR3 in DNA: TGTGCCAGCAGTTCCTCGGGCGGACTCCTTTATTCACCCCTCCACTTT.

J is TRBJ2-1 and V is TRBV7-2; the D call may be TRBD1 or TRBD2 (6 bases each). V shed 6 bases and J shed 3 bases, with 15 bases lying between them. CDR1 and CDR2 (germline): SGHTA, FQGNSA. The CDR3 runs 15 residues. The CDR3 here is CASRGGRINYNEQFF. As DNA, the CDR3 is TGTGCCAGCAGGGGGGGCAGGATCAACTACAATGAGCAGTTCTTC.

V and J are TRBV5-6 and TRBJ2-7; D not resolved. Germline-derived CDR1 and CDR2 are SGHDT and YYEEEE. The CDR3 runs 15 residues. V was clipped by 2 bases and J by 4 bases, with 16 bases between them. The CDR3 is CASSFVLRISYEQYF. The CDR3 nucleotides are TGTGCCAGCAGCTTCGTACTGAGGATCTCATACGAGCAGTACTTC. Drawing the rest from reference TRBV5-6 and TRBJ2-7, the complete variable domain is DAGVTQSPTHLIKTRGQQVTLRCSPKSGHDTVSWYQQALGQGPQFIFQYYEEEERQRGNFPDRFSGHQFPNYSSELNVNALLLGDSALYLCASSFVLRISYEQYFGPGTRLTVT.

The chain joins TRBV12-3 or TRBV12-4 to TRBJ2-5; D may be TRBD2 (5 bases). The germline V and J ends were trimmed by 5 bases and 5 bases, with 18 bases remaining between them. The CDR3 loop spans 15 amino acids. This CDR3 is CASSPGLTVGETQYF. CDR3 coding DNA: TGTGCCAGCAGTCCCGGACTCACGGTAGGGGAGACCCAGTACTTC.

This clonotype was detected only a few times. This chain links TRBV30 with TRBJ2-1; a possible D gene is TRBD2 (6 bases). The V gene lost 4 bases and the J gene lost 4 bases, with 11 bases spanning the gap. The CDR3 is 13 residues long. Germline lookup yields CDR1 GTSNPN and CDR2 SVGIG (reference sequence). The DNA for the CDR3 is TGTGCCTGGAACCTTGGGACTTACAATGAGCAGTTCTTC. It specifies CAWNLGTYNEQFF.

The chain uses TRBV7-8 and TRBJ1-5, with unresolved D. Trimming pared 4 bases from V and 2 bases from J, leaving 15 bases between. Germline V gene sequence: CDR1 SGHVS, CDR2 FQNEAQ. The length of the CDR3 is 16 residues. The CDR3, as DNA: TGTGCCAGCAGCTCCCGTGGCAGTCTTGGCAATCAGCCCCAGCATTTT. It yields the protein CASSSRGSLGNQPQHF.

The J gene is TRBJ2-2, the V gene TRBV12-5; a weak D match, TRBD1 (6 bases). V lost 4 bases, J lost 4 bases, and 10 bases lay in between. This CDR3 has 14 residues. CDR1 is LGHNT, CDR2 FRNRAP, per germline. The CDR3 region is CASGSTGSTGELFF. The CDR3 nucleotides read TGTGCTAGTGGTTCCACAGGGAGCACCGGGGAGCTGTTTTTT.

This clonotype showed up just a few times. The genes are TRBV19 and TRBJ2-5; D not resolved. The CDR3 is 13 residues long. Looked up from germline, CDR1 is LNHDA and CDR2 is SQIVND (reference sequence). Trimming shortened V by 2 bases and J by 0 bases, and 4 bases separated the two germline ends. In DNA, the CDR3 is TGTGCCAGTAGTATAAACAACCAAGAGACCCAGTACTTC. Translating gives CASSINNQETQYF.

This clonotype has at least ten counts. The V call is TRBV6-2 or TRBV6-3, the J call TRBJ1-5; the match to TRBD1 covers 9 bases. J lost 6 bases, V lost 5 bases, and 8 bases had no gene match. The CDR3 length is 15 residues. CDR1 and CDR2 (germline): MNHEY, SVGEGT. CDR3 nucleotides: TGTGCCAGCAGTGACAGGGGGGTTCGTGCTCAGCCCCAGCATTTT. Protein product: CASSDRGVRAQPQHF.

CDR3 bases: TGTGCCAGCAGTCCTCAAGGGGGCCGGAACACTGAAGCTTTCTTT. Translation: CASSPQGGRNTEAFF. The chain recombines TRBV12-3 or TRBV12-4 with TRBJ1-1, with TRBD1 matching 7 bases. V lost 5 bases and J lost 1; bases outside the gene matches: 7. There are 15 residues in the CDR3.

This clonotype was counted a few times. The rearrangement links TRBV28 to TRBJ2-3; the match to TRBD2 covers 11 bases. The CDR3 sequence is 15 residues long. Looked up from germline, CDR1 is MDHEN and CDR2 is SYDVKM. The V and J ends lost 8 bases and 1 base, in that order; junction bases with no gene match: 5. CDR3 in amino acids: CASLGLAGRTDTQYF. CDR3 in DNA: TGTGCCAGCTTAGGACTAGCGGGCCGCACAGATACGCAGTATTTT.

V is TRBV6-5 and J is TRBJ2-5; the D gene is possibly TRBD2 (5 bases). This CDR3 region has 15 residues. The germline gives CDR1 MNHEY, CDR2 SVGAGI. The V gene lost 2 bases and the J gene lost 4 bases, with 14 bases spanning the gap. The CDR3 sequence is CASSYGGRIGETQYF. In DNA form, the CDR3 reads TGTGCCAGCAGTTACGGAGGACGGATCGGAGAGACCCAGTACTTC.

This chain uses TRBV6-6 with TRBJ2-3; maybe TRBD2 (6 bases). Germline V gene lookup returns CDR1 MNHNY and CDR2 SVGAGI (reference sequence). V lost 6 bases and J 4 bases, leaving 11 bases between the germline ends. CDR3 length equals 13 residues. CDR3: CASSLRDSDTQYF. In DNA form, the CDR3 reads TGTGCCAGCAGCCTCCGGGACTCAGATACGCAGTATTTT.

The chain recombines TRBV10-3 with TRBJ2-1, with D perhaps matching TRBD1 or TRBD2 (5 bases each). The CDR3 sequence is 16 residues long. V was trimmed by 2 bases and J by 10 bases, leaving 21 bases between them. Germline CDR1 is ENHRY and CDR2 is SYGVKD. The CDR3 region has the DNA TGTGCCATCAGTGAGAGGCTCAGGGAGATACGGATCGAGCAGTTCTTC. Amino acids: CAISERLREIRIEQFF.

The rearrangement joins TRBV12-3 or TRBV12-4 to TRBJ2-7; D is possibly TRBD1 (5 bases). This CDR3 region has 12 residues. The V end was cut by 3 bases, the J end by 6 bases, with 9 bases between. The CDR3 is CASSFPRAEQYF. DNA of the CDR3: TGTGCCAGCAGTTTTCCCAGGGCCGAGCAGTACTTC.

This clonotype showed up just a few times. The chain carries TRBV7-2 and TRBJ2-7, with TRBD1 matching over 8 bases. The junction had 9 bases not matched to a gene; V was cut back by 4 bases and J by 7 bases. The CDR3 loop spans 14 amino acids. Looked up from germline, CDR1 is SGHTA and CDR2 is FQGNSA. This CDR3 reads CASSSRTGNLEQYF. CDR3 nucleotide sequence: TGTGCCAGCAGCTCAAGGACAGGGAATTTGGAGCAGTACTTC.

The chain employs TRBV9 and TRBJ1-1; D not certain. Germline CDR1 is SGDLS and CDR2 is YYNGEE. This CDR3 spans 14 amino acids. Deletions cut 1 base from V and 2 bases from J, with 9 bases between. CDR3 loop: CASSVQPSNTEAFF. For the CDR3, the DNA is TGTGCCAGCAGCGTACAGCCTTCTAACACTGAAGCTTTCTTT.

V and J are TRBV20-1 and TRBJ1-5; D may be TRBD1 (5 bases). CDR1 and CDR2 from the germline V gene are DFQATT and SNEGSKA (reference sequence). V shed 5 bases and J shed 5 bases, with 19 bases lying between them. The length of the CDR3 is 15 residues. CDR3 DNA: TGCAGTGCTTCCCCGAGTCAGGGCCCGGATCAGCCCCAGCATTTT. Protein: CSASPSQGPDQPQHF.

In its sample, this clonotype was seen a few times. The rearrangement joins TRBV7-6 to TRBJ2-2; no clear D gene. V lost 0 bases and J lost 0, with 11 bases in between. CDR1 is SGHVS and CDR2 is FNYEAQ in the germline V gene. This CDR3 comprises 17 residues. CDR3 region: CASSLAALPANTGELFF. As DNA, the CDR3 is TGTGCCAGCAGCTTAGCAGCGCTACCTGCGAACACCGGGGAGCTGTTTTTT.

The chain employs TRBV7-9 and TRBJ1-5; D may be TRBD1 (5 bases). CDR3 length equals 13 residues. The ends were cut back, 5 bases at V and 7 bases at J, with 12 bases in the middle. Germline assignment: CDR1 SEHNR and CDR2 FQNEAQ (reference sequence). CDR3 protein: CASSRGEGQPQHF. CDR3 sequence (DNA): TGTGCCAGCAGCCGAGGGGAAGGACAGCCCCAGCATTTT.

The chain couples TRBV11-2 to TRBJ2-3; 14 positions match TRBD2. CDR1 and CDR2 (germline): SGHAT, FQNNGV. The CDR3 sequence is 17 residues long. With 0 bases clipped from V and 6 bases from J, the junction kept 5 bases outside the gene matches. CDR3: CASSLETSGRGADTQYF. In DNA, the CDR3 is TGTGCCAGCAGCTTAGAGACTAGCGGGAGGGGGGCGGATACGCAGTATTTT. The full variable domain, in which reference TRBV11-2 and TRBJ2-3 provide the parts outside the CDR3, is EAGVAQSPRYKIIEKRQSVAFWCNPISGHATLYWYQQILGQGPKLLIQFQNNGVVDDSQLPKDRFSAERLKGVDSTLKIQPAKLEDSAVYLCASSLETSGRGADTQYFGPGTRLTVL.

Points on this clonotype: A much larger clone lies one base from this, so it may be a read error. CDR3 DNA: TGTGCCAGCAGATGGAGCTCCTACAATGAGCAGTTCTTC. The encoded protein is CASRWSSYNEQFF. The V call is TRBV7-8, the J call TRBJ2-1; no clear D gene. The germline V gene has CDR1 SGHVS and CDR2 FQNEAQ. This CDR3 contains 13 residues. The V end was cut by 6 bases, the J end by 0 bases, with 6 bases between.